This T cell receptor beta chain was obtained from a study of cytomegalovirus exposure and HLA in healthy donors. Turning to the study itself: There were over 350 genotyped donors. Of these, roughly 82% fell in the genetic ancestry cluster associated with self-reported Caucasian donors. Findings of the study overall: Earlier analysis looked at TCR beta V segments, and most were productive about 90% or about 30% of the time. Later analysis identified a missense DCLRE1C variant that was linked to TCR beta V- and J-gene trimming. Per published accounts, TCR beta sequences correctly predicted the HLA-A and HLA-B alleles of most subjects.

Primers: 60 Vbeta forward and 13 Jbeta reverse. Here immunoSEQ multiplex PCR was the method, and the copy in TCRdb shows in-frame clones only, minus some. In the table there are approximately 180,000 clones, approximately 78% of which are singletons. Per the germline V gene, CDR1 is MNHEY and CDR2 is SMNVEV (reference sequence). The J segment lost 4 bases and the V segment lost 3 bases, leaving 3 bases of the junction unmatched. CDR3 length: 14 amino acids. As to this clone: Its antigen is not identified.

This chain connects TRBV27 to TRBJ1-5, with 7 bases aligning to TRBD1. Sequenced input: PBMCs. The clonotype comes from a woman in her late teens or twenties in good health and CMV-seronegative. CDR3 sequence: CASSFSGGNQPQHF. CDR3 nucleotides: TGTGCCAGCAGTTTTTCAGGGGGAAATCAGCCCCAGCATTTT.